The present TCR beta chain was sequenced within a study of shared clonotypes between healthy human individuals. The CDR3 has 14 amino acids. CDR1 and CDR2 from the germline V gene are LNHDA and SQIVND (reference sequence). V shed 10 bases and J shed 3 bases, with 16 bases lying between them. Sequenced by immunoSEQ multiplex PCR; TCRdb stores in-frame clones only, minus some. The top ten hold approximately 1.1% of the sample, which has some 1.5 million clones, around 95% seen once. Specimen: naive CD4+ T cells sorted from blood. Specified subset: CD45RA+ positively selected. The TCR sequence derives from a man aged 25-45 years in good health. The chain uses TRBV19 and TRBJ1-5, with D uncertain. CDR3 sequence reads: CATKPWGFNQPQHF. CDR3 DNA sequence: TGTGCCACCAAACCCTGGGGTTTCAATCAGCCCCAGCATTTT.